Listed below are T cell receptor beta chains from one sample, sequenced in a study of T-cell reconstitution after alpha-beta-depleted transplantation in children. From the PCR reads, TCRdb called clonotypes with MiXCR, one entry per CDR3 protein. The sample lists hundreds of thousands of distinct CDR3 sequences, roughly 17% occurring once. The material was PBMCs from the stem cell graft donor, obtained from the stem cell graft. The receptor source for this set is a human donor who donated a stem cell graft to a child with acute myeloid leukemia. Both conserved end residues are part of each CDR3.

V	J	length	CDR3
TRBV6-1	TRBJ1-1	14	CASSEYLMNTEAFF
TRBV4-1	TRBJ2-1	15	CASSQGDSGDNEQFF
TRBV29-1	TRBJ2-7	15	CSVAIGTGYPYEQYF
TRBV7-9	TRBJ1-2	16	CASSPLGVGRPYGYTF
TRBV7-2	TRBJ2-7	15	CASSLGGRSTFEQYF
TRBV28	TRBJ2-2	14	CASSRGLAERELFF
TRBV5-1	TRBJ1-2	14	CASRIETGYYGYTF
TRBV12-3/TRBV12-4	TRBJ1-5	13	CASSPGQNWPQHF
TRBV6-5	TRBJ1-4	17	CASRPQPQDGLGEKLFF
TRBV20-1	TRBJ1-2	14	CSARGGREPYGYTF
TRBV7-9	TRBJ2-5	15	CASSAGRTVQETQYF
TRBV7-2	TRBJ2-7	14	CASSPSVAGYEQYF
TRBV4-3	TRBJ1-1	15	CASSQERAADTEAFF
TRBV7-6	TRBJ2-2	16	CASSLDRGPLTGELFF
TRBV30	TRBJ1-5	14	CAWSIGTGNQPQHF
TRBV5-1	TRBJ2-7	14	CASSLWGGHDEQYF